This TCR beta chain was obtained from a study of blood T cells in healthy people across ages. The study's findings and limits: In the absence of known donor CMV status, changes in expanded clonotypes were possibly confounded. Age brought a roughly linear fall in TCR beta diversity measured per million T cells.

A second PCR, run for about 6 to 11 cycles, used a sample-barcoded 5' primer plus a J-beta primer mix. From the 5' RACE reads, TCRdb called clonotypes with MiXCR, one entry per CDR3 protein. Of approximately 940,000 distinct CDR3 sequences in the sample, about 48% are singletons; the top ten hold around an eighth. The draw of peripheral blood yielded around 10 milliliters from each donor. A minimum of 6.5 million PBMCs was isolated per sample. A note on this clonotype: Its antigen is unknown.

Germline V CDR1 and CDR2: SNHLY, FYNNEI. The CDR3 consists of 16 residues. V lost 4 bases and J lost 3, with 16 bases in between. The source material was blood. This chain connects TRBV2 to TRBJ1-5; D perhaps matches TRBD1 (5 bases). The receptor was isolated from a man aged 30 to 39 in good health. The CDR3 DNA reads TGTGCCAGCAGTGGAGGGACCGCCAACTTCAATCAGCCCCAGCATTTT. Protein: CASSGGTANFNQPQHF.